The 13 T cell receptor beta chains below come from one sample, sequenced in a study of PD-L1 blockade in urothelial cancer. Repertoires were generated with immunoSEQ multiplex PCR, while TCRdb's copy carries only in-frame clones and drops some. The sample holds about 45,000 clones, 88% seen once. The sequences come from PBMCs, collected around atezolizumab (anti-PD-L1) treatment. These receptors were collected from a woman aged 60-75 years with urothelial cancer.

The V call is TRBV11-2, the J call TRBJ2-1; TRBD2 matches at 9 bases. The CDR3 extends over 14 amino acids. V was clipped by 3 bases and J by 8 bases; unmatched bases: 5. Looked up from germline, CDR1 is SGHAT and CDR2 is FQNNGV. CDR3 nucleotide sequence: TGTGCCAGCAGCTTTAGCGGGAGTGGCGATGAGCAGTTCTTC. Amino acids: CASSFSGSGDEQFF.

This clone was detected only a few times. The chain combines TRBV4-3 with TRBJ2-7, with 10 bases aligning to TRBD1. The CDR3 is 16 residues long. Germline V gene lookup returns CDR1 LGHNA and CDR2 YSLEER. V lost 1 base, J lost 1 base, and 4 bases stayed unmatched. CDR3 amino acids: CASSQGDRGRSYEQYF. The DNA for the CDR3 is TGCGCCAGCAGCCAAGGGGACAGGGGAAGGTCCTACGAGCAGTACTTC.

The gene calls are TRBV6-6 and TRBJ2-5; tentatively, D is TRBD2 (5 bases). Germline V gene data show CDR1 as MNHNY and CDR2 as SVGAGI (reference sequence). The germline V and J ends were trimmed by 8 bases and 4 bases, with 14 bases remaining between them. The CDR3 is 13 residues long. The CDR3, as DNA: TGTGCCAGCTTTAAATGGAGCGGAGAGACCCAGTACTTC. Translated: CASFKWSGETQYF.

The rearrangement links TRBV5-1 to TRBJ2-3; D is possibly TRBD2 (5 bases). Germline V CDR1 and CDR2: SGHRS, YFSETQ. The V and J ends lost 0 bases and 6 bases respectively, with 8 bases between them. The CDR3 runs 13 residues. The chain's CDR3 is CASSLGVADTQYF. DNA for the CDR3: TGCGCCAGCAGCTTGGGGGTAGCGGATACGCAGTATTTT.

J is TRBJ1-4 and V is TRBV2; D gene unclear. This CDR3 is built from 14 residues. V was cut by 8 bases and J by 0 bases, with 10 bases left in between. In germline, CDR1 is SNHLY, CDR2 FYNNEI. CDR3 region: CASWLGATNEKLFF. DNA for the CDR3: TGTGCCAGCTGGCTGGGAGCAACTAATGAAAAACTGTTTTTT.

The V gene is TRBV7-2, the J gene TRBJ2-7, with D possibly TRBD1 on 6 matching bases. CDR1 and CDR2 from the germline V gene are SGHTA and FQGNSA. This CDR3 region has 12 residues. V was shortened by 5 bases and J by 6 bases, with 11 bases between the two germline ends. As DNA, the CDR3 is TGTGCCAGCAGCATAACAGGGTTCGAGCAGTACTTC. As protein: CASSITGFEQYF.

The rearrangement joins TRBV13 to TRBJ2-3; D uncertain. Trimming took 5 bases from V and 11 from J, leaving 17 bases between them. The CDR3 is made up of 13 amino acids. Germline loops: CDR1 PRHDT, CDR2 FYEKMQ (reference sequence). As DNA, the CDR3 is TGTGCCAGCAGCCTAAATATGGGCCTGTGGCAGTATTTT. Its translation: CASSLNMGLWQYF.

This clone was detected only once. The chain joins TRBV5-1 to TRBJ1-4; D is unresolved. Germline V gives CDR1 SGHRS, CDR2 YFSETQ. This CDR3 region has 14 residues. The ends were cut back, 4 bases at V and 7 bases at J, with 14 bases in the middle. The CDR3 sequence is CASSLGPRSEKLFF. As DNA, the CDR3 is TGCGCCAGCAGCCTGGGCCCAAGGAGTGAAAAACTGTTTTTT.

J is TRBJ1-1 and V is TRBV5-1; D might be TRBD1 (5 bases). This CDR3 has 17 amino acids. The V end lost 6 bases, the J end lost 0 bases, and 21 bases lay between the germline ends. The germline CDR1 and CDR2 sequences are SGHRS and YFSETQ. CDR3 sequence reads: CASNRGSSNRLNTEAFF. The DNA for the CDR3 is TGCGCCAGCAACCGGGGGAGCTCAAACCGTTTGAACACTGAAGCTTTCTTT. The variable domain in full, completed from reference TRBV5-1 and TRBJ1-1, reads KAGVTQTPRYLIKTRGQQVTLSCSPISGHRSVSWYQQTPGQGLQFLFEYFSETQRNKGNFPGRFSGRQFSNSRSEMNVSTLELGDSALYLCASNRGSSNRLNTEAFFGQGTRLTVV.

The J gene is TRBJ1-2, the V gene TRBV19; 9 nucleotides line up with TRBD1. This CDR3 has 15 residues. Unmatched junction bases numbered 10, after V lost 6 bases and J lost 5 bases. Per germline, CDR1 LNHDA and CDR2 SQIVND (reference sequence). CDR3 sequence (DNA): TGTGCCAGTAGCAGGACAGGGGCCGGGCAATATGGCTACACCTTC. Protein sequence: CASSRTGAGQYGYTF.

This clone was observed a few times. V is TRBV15 and J is TRBJ1-2; D might be TRBD1 (6 bases). The CDR3 has 13 residues. V was shortened by 1 base and J by 13 bases, with 16 bases between the two germline ends. The germline gives CDR1 LNHNV, CDR2 YYDKDF (reference sequence). The CDR3 sequence is CATSRVDRSTVTF. The CDR3 DNA reads TGTGCCACCAGCAGAGTTGACAGGAGTACCGTCACCTTC.

The genes are TRBV14 and TRBJ2-7, with D tentatively TRBD1 (6 bases). In germline, CDR1 is SGHDN, CDR2 FVKESK. CDR3 length: 14 residues. V gave up 4 bases and J gave up 4 bases, with 14 bases separating them. In DNA, the CDR3 is TGTGCCAGCAGCCCCAGGGGCCCCACTTACGAGCAGTACTTC. It codes for CASSPRGPTYEQYF. The full variable domain, rest sourced from reference TRBV14 and TRBJ2-7, is EAGVTQFPSHSVIEKGQTVTLRCDPISGHDNLYWYRRVMGKEIKFLLHFVKESKQDESGMPNNRFLAERTGGTYSTLKVQPAELEDSGVYFCASSPRGPTYEQYFGPGTRLTVT.

The chain employs TRBV27 and TRBJ2-3; D might be TRBD2 (6 bases). Germline assignment: CDR1 MNHEY and CDR2 SMNVEV (reference sequence). V gave up 3 bases and J gave up 1 base, with 11 bases separating them. The CDR3 has 15 residues. CDR3 residues: CASSLEGRGTDTQYF. The CDR3 DNA follows: TGTGCCAGCAGTTTGGAGGGCCGAGGCACAGATACGCAGTATTTT.